This TCR beta chain came from a study of blood T cell repertoires in COVID-19. Across the study: Italy, Spain and the United States were the sources of the convalescent and acute COVID-19 samples. T cells, B-cell-depleted T cells, or PBMCs supplied cDNA or gDNA.

Per the authors' pipeline: How many nucleated cells were present was estimated from reference gene primer amplification. Only in-frame clones appear in the TCRdb table, and some are missing; sequencing was by immunoSEQ multiplex PCR. From that table come the V and J calls and clone size; the DNA was used to work out D and trimming. The sample lists 86,000 or so clones, 90% to 95% occurring once. The sequence was collected from a woman in her forties or fifties in a cohort sampled during active COVID-19. Sequencing was performed on peripheral blood.

CDR3 amino acids: CASSQGLVGGRAPLHF. In DNA form, the CDR3 reads TGTGCCAGCAGCCAAGGGTTGGTAGGGGGCCGGGCACCCCTCCACTTT. V usage is TRBV3-1 (or the pseudogene TRBV3-2) and J usage is TRBJ1-6; TRBD1 agrees at 7 bases. CDR3 size: 16 residues. Germline lookup yields CDR1 LGHDT and CDR2 YNNKEL (reference sequence). The junction had 11 bases not matched to a gene; V was cut back by 1 base and J by 11 bases.